The T cell receptor (beta chain) described here comes from a study of radiation and T cells in renal cell carcinoma (TCRdb year 2020). About the investigation overall: Samples were obtained from a clinical trial, in which 15 Gy stereotactic body radiation therapy was delivered to primary renal cell carcinomas and nephrectomy was performed 4 weeks later. Across all 55 or so samples, 4,016,671 unique CDR3 nucleotide sequences encoding 2,658,974 unique CDR3 amino acid sequences were identified. TCR beta sequencing covered roughly 53 samples in total, comprising some 25 tumors and about 27 peripheral blood samples.

With regard to this clone: There is no known antigen for this receptor. No much larger clonotype is one base removed from it; base qualities were not supplied.

Overall study results and their limits: In blood, the top tumor clonotypes increased from baseline to 2 weeks after radiation and then shrank by 4 weeks, which suggests a temporary expansion of tumor-resident clones. Changes in the blood repertoire were not tracked past 4 weeks after treatment. Because pretreatment tumor biopsies were not available, the baseline intratumoral presence of clonotypes could not be determined. The single-armed trial design could not address effects of radiation dose or scheduling on the TCR repertoire.

Inclusive of the bounding cysteine and phenylalanine, the CDR3 is 14 residues long. The sequence is cut down to CDR3 DNA, 42 bases in frame from base 1. V is cut by 6 bases and J by 1 base, and the space between the germline ends is 12 bases. CDR1 and CDR2 were assigned from the germline V gene as MDHEN and SYDVKM. What this sample's time point label stands for: blood 2 weeks post-SBRT. Per the publication, the treatment or condition label means: 15 Gy SBRT to primary tumor, nephrectomy 4 weeks later. To track tumor-enriched clonotypes, serial peripheral blood was sampled from radiation-treated patients at baseline and at 2 weeks and 4 weeks after SBRT. All patients had renal cell carcinoma with clear cell pathology. Genomic DNA for TCR sequencing was prepared using the QIAamp DNA Blood Mini Kit (Qiagen). Samples were included in the analyses only if all quality control checks were passed. TCR beta libraries were generated from genomic DNA with the immunoSEQ kit, following the manufacturer's recommendations. To prepare libraries, a first multiplex PCR with proprietary primers was run, followed by a second PCR that added unique barcodes, and a bead cleanup was done after each round. A kit-provided positive control reaction and a negative control reaction were included in every sample batch. The final libraries underwent checking on an Agilent 4200 TapeStation D1000 ScreenTape, volumetric pooling, and quantification by qPCR. Sequencing was performed on an Illumina NextSeq500 using a MidOutput 150-cycle cartridge, with 156 Read1 cycles, 15 Index1 cycles, and the kit custom primers. The pooled library was loaded at 0.75 to 1 pM, and roughly 20% PhiX control was spiked in. Per the original workflow: Vendor-processed data were analyzed in R, with a clonotype defined as all T cells sharing the same CDR3 nucleotide sequence. In the clone abundance analyses, frequencies were normalized to the 10,000 most abundant clones in each sample. Public T cell clones, which averaged fewer than five per sample, were excluded before analysis. Tumor-enriched clonotypes and baseline blood-enriched clonotypes were defined as those with an abundance difference of at least 32-fold between compartments. A beta-binomial differential abundance model was used to identify clonotypes that were expanded or contracted between blood time points. Tumor-blood repertoire similarity was measured with the Baroni-Urbani and Buser coefficient, and group comparisons used two-tailed Wilcoxon tests in R. Drawn from immuneACCESS, this table holds only the in-frame rearrangements with V and J called that TCRdb kept. Clones are partly lost; checked studies trace under half to an unresolved V gene and leave the rest unexplained. V, J and clone size are taken as reported in that table, and D and trimming were inferred from the DNA itself. The sample profile shows about 120,000 clones; approximately 85% of them were found once. The top ten clones comprise 5% to 6.5% of the sample.

This clonotype originated in a man aged 50-59 years with renal cell carcinoma. The sample here was blood, taken from a patient whose treatment included radiotherapy and nephrectomy. The V and J segments used are TRBV28 and TRBJ1-1; the D gene is not confidently resolved. Here is the DNA: TGTGCCAGCAGACCGCAAGGATGGAACACTGAAGCTTTCTTT. Translated, this is CASRPQGWNTEAFF.